This TCR beta chain emerged from a study of T cells after yellow fever vaccination. For this clonotype: The antigen is not known.

MiXCR, run by TCRdb on the 5' RACE reads, gives a single entry per CDR3 protein. The sample gives some 400,000 distinct CDR3 sequences, roughly 6.2% of which show up once; 14% to 15% is in the top ten. V was trimmed by 0 bases and J by 2 bases, leaving 12 bases between them. The germline CDR1 and CDR2 sequences are MNHEY and SMNVEV (reference sequence). The CDR3 runs 16 residues. Study outcomes and limitations: Clonotypes found in both CD4 and CD8 compartments made up a small share. Subsequent booster samples again held most clones from primary vaccination (96% CD4, 88% CD8).

The genes are TRBV27 and TRBJ2-3, with D hard to call. The origin of this receptor is a man aged 30 to 39 who received the YFV17D yellow fever vaccine. The sequenced sample was PBMCs, obtained 5 days after the yellow fever booster vaccination. The CDR3 loop is CASSLSAAVATDTQYF. The CDR3 DNA follows: TGTGCCAGCAGTTTATCTGCCGCTGTCGCCACAGATACGCAGTATTTT.